This T cell receptor beta chain stems from a study of cytomegalovirus exposure and HLA in healthy donors (dated by TCRdb to about 2017). In the study overall: A later analysis indicated that the 120 or so validation repertoires were generated on the platform also employed for the approximately 690 repertoires of the first cohort. The aim of the study was to test whether cataloging public T cell receptors could identify signatures of past pathogen exposure. Along with the approximately 670-subject first cohort, a separate validation cohort of about 110 different subjects was used. To predict cytomegalovirus infection status, the study combined high-throughput TCR immunosequencing, statistical association of individual TCRs with disease status, and machine learning.

The cysteine opens and the phenylalanine closes a CDR3 of 14 amino acids. Only the CDR3 DNA is retained, 42 bases long and in frame from the first base. CDR1 and CDR2 were assigned from the germline V gene as SQVTM and ANQGSEA. V is trimmed back by 4 bases and J by 4 bases, and the junction contains 4 bases that no gene match accounts for. Beyond this particular receptor, the publication reports: Cytomegalovirus status was reported to be diagnosed by the classifier with high specificity and sensitivity in both the original and validation cohorts. According to the authors, the approach could potentially be generalized to other disease states and immunological phenotypes. Most TCR sequences were seen in very few donors, while some public TCRs were found in many individuals. In vitro tests confirmed that a few of the cytomegalovirus-associated TCR beta chains recognize cytomegalovirus antigens. The study gave a list of about 170 TCR beta chains associated with cytomegalovirus. The validation cohort had no HLA typing available for a later analysis, so co-occurrence within that cohort was assessed over all 120 or so repertoires. Of the cluster scores, around 95% were above 0 in a later analysis, which found that TCRs clustered in the first cohort also tended to co-occur in the 90 to 150 validation repertoires.

Donors formed part of the validation cohort, which comprised 120 subjects and was distinct from the first cohort of under 850 subjects. The protocol used for the library was the immunoSEQ multiplex PCR assay. Regarding the original processing steps: A statistical classification framework was built for diagnosing cytomegalovirus status from the catalog of TCR beta chain sequences. TCRdb took this table from immuneACCESS and kept in-frame rearrangements with V and J called. Such tables lack part of the clones; where checked against another copy, unresolved V genes explain under half of the gap, and the rest is unexplained. V and J calls and clone size come straight from that table; D and trimming were deduced from the DNA. The sample table holds 150,000 to 250,000 clones, of which 80% to 85% were seen once. Around 1.2% of the sample is held by the ten biggest clonotypes. This clone was seen a single time. Its antigen remains unidentified. Base quality data are lacking; no much larger clone is found one base away.

The chain was built from TRBV29-1 and TRBJ2-1; 10 of the junction bases match TRBD2. The source of this sequence is a woman in her twenties or thirties in good health and CMV-seronegative. The sequencing sample was made of PBMCs. CDR3 sequence: CSVGTSGVYNEQFF. The sequenced DNA: TGCAGCGTTGGAACTAGCGGGGTTTACAATGAGCAGTTCTTC.